What follows are 21 T cell receptor beta chains derived from one specimen sequenced in a study of blood T cell repertoires in COVID-19. TCRdb keeps only in-frame clones here, not all; method: immunoSEQ multiplex PCR. Here the sample spans about 90,000 clones, approximately 76% being singletons. Source material: peripheral blood. The receptors derive from a man in his 70s with acute or convalescent COVID-19.

The chain carries TRBV6-1 and TRBJ2-3; D not resolved. The CDR3 covers 15 residues. Germline-derived CDR1 and CDR2 are MNHNS and SASEGT. Trimming stripped 1 base from V and 2 bases from J, with 10 bases between. As DNA, the CDR3 is TGTGCCAGCAGTGAAGACGACGGGTCCACAGATACGCAGTATTTT. It specifies CASSEDDGSTDTQYF.

The gene calls are TRBV9 and TRBJ1-3; 8 nucleotides match TRBD1. V shed 2 bases and J 4 bases; nucleotides not matched to a gene: 5. CDR3 length: 15 residues. Germline loops: CDR1 SGDLS, CDR2 YYNGEE. CDR3 DNA sequence: TGTGCCAGCAGCGTGGGACAGGTCTTAGGAAACACCATATATTTT. It codes for CASSVGQVLGNTIYF.

The genes are TRBV30 and TRBJ1-4; no clear D gene. V gave up 0 bases and J gave up 0 bases, with 5 bases separating them. The CDR3 totals 14 residues. CDR1 GTSNPN and CDR2 SVGIG come from the germline V gene (reference sequence). The DNA of the CDR3 is TGTGCCTGGAGTGTCAGTTCAACTAATGAAAAACTGTTTTTT. This encodes CAWSVSSTNEKLFF.

This chain connects TRBV9 to TRBJ1-2; 9 nucleotides match TRBD1. Germline loops: CDR1 SGDLS, CDR2 YYNGEE. CDR3 length: 16 residues. The junction had 7 bases not matched to a gene; V was cut back by 4 bases and J by 0 bases. The CDR3 DNA reads as TGTGCCAGCAGCTTGGGGACAGGGTTAGCTAACTATGGCTACACCTTC. Translated: CASSLGTGLANYGYTF.

V is TRBV7-9 and J is TRBJ1-3; D unresolved. The CDR3 contains 12 residues. V was cut by 3 bases and J by 11 bases, with 11 bases left in between. The germline V gene encodes CDR1 SEHNR and CDR2 FQNEAQ (reference sequence). Here the CDR3 reads CASSLGGNAIYF. The CDR3 DNA sequence: TGTGCCAGCAGCTTGGGAGGGAATGCCATATATTTT.

This clone was observed a handful of times. The genes are TRBV27 and TRBJ2-1, with 8 positions matching TRBD1. CDR1 MNHEY and CDR2 SMNVEV come from the germline V gene (reference sequence). The V gene end was trimmed by 8 bases and the J gene end by 6 bases; junction bases not matched to a gene: 6. The CDR3 loop spans 13 amino acids. The DNA of the CDR3 is TGTGCCAGCGGACAGGGCGACTCCAATGAGCAGTTCTTC. It is translated as CASGQGDSNEQFF.

The sample holds a few counts of this clone. This chain connects TRBV7-2 to TRBJ2-5; 10 nucleotides line up with TRBD2. The germline gives CDR1 SGHTA, CDR2 FQGNSA. The V and J ends lost 1 base and 5 bases, in that order; junction bases with no gene match: 10. The CDR3 loop spans 17 amino acids. The CDR3 DNA reads as TGTGCCAGCAGCTTAGTAGGACTAGCGGCCCTTGGGGAGACCCAGTACTTC. It yields the protein CASSLVGLAALGETQYF.

The chain recombines TRBV2 with TRBJ1-5, with unresolved D. V dropped 5 bases and J dropped 4 bases, with 12 bases sitting between them. The CDR3 spans 14 residues. CDR1 SNHLY and CDR2 FYNNEI come from the germline V gene. CDR3 nucleotide sequence: TGTGCCAGCAGTTCCGGGAACCCTAATCAGCCCCAGCATTTT. Its protein is CASSSGNPNQPQHF.

This clone appeared a single time. This chain joins TRBV2 and TRBJ1-2, with TRBD1 identical over 10 bases. Germline CDR1 is SNHLY and CDR2 is FYNNEI. Trimming removed 7 bases from V and 6 bases from J; junction bases left unmatched: 11. The CDR3 has 15 amino acids. In nucleotides, the CDR3 is TGTGCCAGCACCTCTACCTCGGGGACAGGGGATGGCTACACCTTC. Residues: CASTSTSGTGDGYTF. The whole variable domain, remainder taken from reference TRBV2 and TRBJ1-2, is EPEVTQTPSHQVTQMGQEVILRCVPISNHLYFYWYRQILGQKVEFLVSFYNNEISEKSEIFDDQFSVERPDGSNFTLKIRSTKLEDSAMYFCASTSTSGTGDGYTFGSGTRLTVV.

The chain couples TRBV6-5 to TRBJ1-4, with D perhaps matching TRBD1 (6 bases). CDR3 length equals 15 residues. V gave up 1 base and J gave up 5 bases, with 11 bases separating them. Germline V gene sequence: CDR1 MNHEY, CDR2 SVGAGI. The CDR3 region is CASSYFGQPNEKLFF. CDR3 nucleotide sequence: TGTGCCAGCAGTTACTTTGGACAGCCAAATGAAAAACTGTTTTTT.

V usage is TRBV3-1 (or the pseudogene TRBV3-2) and J usage is TRBJ2-3; TRBD2 matches at 14 bases. The ends lost 3 bases at V and 4 bases at J; junction bases unmatched: 9. Germline V lookup: CDR1 LGHDT, CDR2 YNNKEL (reference sequence). This CDR3 region has 18 residues. The CDR3 protein is CASSQGLAGVLSSDTQYF. In nucleotides, the CDR3 is TGTGCCAGCAGCCAGGGACTAGCGGGAGTTTTAAGCTCAGATACGCAGTATTTT.

The V call is TRBV7-9, the J call TRBJ2-3; 9 bases map to TRBD1. The CDR3 runs 15 residues. V trimming: 6 bases; J trimming: 5 bases; junction bases outside the gene matches: 9. From germline, CDR1 is SEHNR and CDR2 FQNEAQ (reference sequence). The DNA for the CDR3 is TGTGCCAGCAGTAGGACAGGGGAATGGATAGATACGCAGTATTTT. It yields the protein CASSRTGEWIDTQYF. Full variable domain (rest looked up from reference TRBV7-9 and TRBJ2-3): DTGVSQNPRHKITKRGQNVTFRCDPISEHNRLYWYRQTLGQGPEFLTYFQNEAQLEKSRLLSDRFSAERPKGSFSTLEIQRTEQGDSAMYLCASSRTGEWIDTQYFGPGTRLTVL.

The chain carries TRBV5-1 and TRBJ1-6, with 7 bases lining up with TRBD1. The germline gives CDR1 SGHRS, CDR2 YFSETQ. V lost 3 bases to trimming and J lost 6 bases; unmatched junction nucleotides: 3. The CDR3 runs 14 residues. As DNA, the CDR3 is TGCGCCAGCAGCTCGGACAGGCGTAATTCACCCCTCCACTTT. Amino acid sequence: CASSSDRRNSPLHF.

The chain recombines TRBV7-9 with TRBJ2-7, with 9 nucleotides matching TRBD2. The germline gives CDR1 SEHNR, CDR2 FQNEAQ (reference sequence). This CDR3 has 17 amino acids. V trimming: 5 bases; J trimming: 3 bases; junction bases outside the gene matches: 14. The DNA of the CDR3 is TGTGCCAGCAGCCCAGACCTGGGAGCGGGAGGTATCTACGAGCAGTACTTC. Residues: CASSPDLGAGGIYEQYF. Full variable domain (outside the CDR3, taken from reference TRBV7-9 and TRBJ2-7): DTGVSQNPRHKITKRGQNVTFRCDPISEHNRLYWYRQTLGQGPEFLTYFQNEAQLEKSRLLSDRFSAERPKGSFSTLEIQRTEQGDSAMYLCASSPDLGAGGIYEQYFGPGTRLTVT.

V and J are TRBV14 and TRBJ1-3; 7 bases fit TRBD1. The CDR3 runs to 19 residues. V lost 4 bases to trimming and J lost 0 bases; unmatched junction nucleotides: 15. Germline CDR1 SGHDN, CDR2 FVKESK. The CDR3 DNA is TGTGCCAGCAGCCGCGATACCCCGACAGGGATGAGCTCTGGAAACACCATATATTTT. It translates to CASSRDTPTGMSSGNTIYF.

The chain links TRBV21-1 to TRBJ1-3; the table's TRBD1 call for D was not verified on the DNA. TRBV21-1 represents a pseudogene. This CDR3 spans 16 amino acids. CDR3 region: CASSRYRGCSGNTIYF. The DNA of the CDR3 is TGTGCCAGCAGCAGATACAGGGGGTGTTCTGGAAACACCATATATTTT.

This rearrangement joins TRBV6-5 to TRBJ1-2, with D uncertain. V lost 6 bases to trimming and J lost 5 bases, with 10 bases between them. CDR1 MNHEY and CDR2 SVGAGI come from the germline V gene. This CDR3 spans 12 amino acids. CDR3 protein: CASSPFGYGYTF. The CDR3 nucleotides are TGTGCCAGCAGCCCATTCGGGTATGGCTACACCTTC.

This clone has a single count. In DNA, the CDR3 is TGTGCCAGCAGCCCCCGGGACAGGGGAGCGCCTAGCACAGATACGCAGTATTTT. Translating gives CASSPRDRGAPSTDTQYF. The chain employs TRBV5-6 and TRBJ2-3, with TRBD1 matching over 10 bases. Losses at the gene ends were 4 bases for V and 0 bases for J; bases not matched to a gene: 11. Germline V gene lookup returns CDR1 SGHDT and CDR2 YYEEEE. This CDR3 is built from 18 residues.

In nucleotides, the CDR3 is TGTGCCACGAGGGGGCTAGCTGTAGATACGCAGTATTTT. Its protein product is CATRGLAVDTQYF. The V call is TRBV19, the J call TRBJ2-3; 7 bases line up with TRBD1. The CDR3 has 13 residues. Germline V gene sequence: CDR1 LNHDA, CDR2 SQIVND (reference sequence). Trimming cost V 10 bases and J 5 bases; bases outside gene matches: 9. Filled out from reference TRBV19 and TRBJ2-3, the complete variable domain reads DGGITQSPKYLFRKEGQNVTLSCEQNLNHDAMYWYRQDPGQGLRLIYYSQIVNDFQKGDIAEGYSVSREKKESFPLTVTSAQKNPTAFYLCATRGLAVDTQYFGPGTRLTVL.

This chain joins TRBV15 and TRBJ2-1; 12 nucleotides agree with TRBD2. The V and J ends lost 3 bases and 8 bases, in that order; junction bases with no gene match: 8. CDR1 is LNHNV, CDR2 YYDKDF, per germline (reference sequence). The CDR3 is made up of 16 amino acids. Written as DNA, the CDR3 is TGTGCCACCAGCAGCCTGACTAGCGGGAGTCACTATGAGCAGTTCTTC. Protein: CATSSLTSGSHYEQFF.

The CDR3 is CASSQEVLAGGTGELFF. The CDR3 coding sequence is TGCGCCAGCAGCCAAGAGGTCCTAGCGGGTGGGACCGGGGAGCTGTTTTTT. The rearrangement joins TRBV4-1 to TRBJ2-2, with 8 positions matching TRBD2. The CDR3 consists of 17 residues. Trimming removed 0 bases from V and 5 bases from J; junction bases left unmatched: 8. Germline V gene sequence: CDR1 MGHRA, CDR2 YSYEKL.